One and the same sample provided the 17 T cell receptor beta chains below, sequenced in a study of PD-L1 blockade in urothelial cancer. The assay was immunoSEQ multiplex PCR, and TCRdb's table has in-frame clones only and misses some. The table shows about 43,000 clones, with about 80% occurring only once. Stated time point: peripheral blood 6 weeks after treatment start. The specimen comprised PBMCs, sampled around atezolizumab (anti-PD-L1) treatment. The receptor source for this set is a man in his 60s with urothelial cancer.

This chain uses TRBV29-1 with TRBJ1-1, with D tentatively TRBD1 (5 bases). Trimming left V 4 bases short and J 6 bases short, with 27 bases between. Germline V gene lookup returns CDR1 SQVTM and CDR2 ANQGSEA. This CDR3 comprises 17 residues. The CDR3 spells CSVGPGRWNNWGAEAFF. CDR3 nucleotides: TGCAGCGTTGGCCCTGGGAGGTGGAATAACTGGGGGGCTGAAGCTTTCTTT.

This chain uses TRBV5-1 with TRBJ1-5; D ambiguous. The germline CDR1 and CDR2 sequences are SGHRS and YFSETQ. Trimming removed 0 bases from V and 3 bases from J, with 7 bases in between. The CDR3 is made up of 14 amino acids. The CDR3 region has the DNA TGCGCCAGCAGCTTGGACAGCCTCAATCAGCCCCAGCATTTT. As protein: CASSLDSLNQPQHF.

The CDR3 sequence is CASSVGLAGAMNTGELFF. CDR3 in DNA: TGTGCCAGCAGCGTAGGGCTAGCGGGGGCCATGAACACCGGGGAGCTGTTTTTT. The chain recombines TRBV9 with TRBJ2-2; 10 bases are a match to TRBD2. The germline V gene encodes CDR1 SGDLS and CDR2 YYNGEE. The CDR3 contains 18 residues. V lost 0 bases, J lost 1 base, and 6 bases stayed unmatched.

Written as DNA, the CDR3 is TGTGCCAGCAGCCCCCGGGACAGAAGGCGGGCTTTCTTT. This codes for CASSPRDRRRAFF. This chain uses TRBV6-5 with TRBJ1-1, with TRBD1 identical over 7 bases. The germline V gene encodes CDR1 MNHEY and CDR2 SVGAGI. The CDR3 is made up of 13 amino acids. The trim removed 6 bases at V and 11 bases at J, leaving 12 bases unmatched.

The chain joins TRBV6-5 to TRBJ1-1, with D perhaps TRBD1 (6 bases). Trimming took off 2 bases at V and 10 bases at J, with 14 bases between the two ends. The CDR3 loop spans 13 amino acids. Germline V gene sequence: CDR1 MNHEY, CDR2 SVGAGI. The CDR3 sequence is CASSYIQGFVAFF. CDR3 nucleotides: TGTGCCAGCAGTTACATCCAGGGGTTCGTAGCTTTCTTT.

V usage is TRBV10-3 and J usage is TRBJ1-5; D not resolved. The germline V gene has CDR1 ENHRY and CDR2 SYGVKD. The CDR3 totals 15 residues. V was clipped by 3 bases and J by 5 bases, with 14 bases between them. The CDR3 DNA sequence: TGTGCCATCAGTGACTCCCGGGTCCAATATCAGCCCCAGCATTTT. Protein sequence: CAISDSRVQYQPQHF.

The rearrangement links TRBV28 to TRBJ2-7; maybe TRBD1 (6 bases). Germline V gene sequence: CDR1 MDHEN, CDR2 SYDVKM. This CDR3 has 14 residues. Trimming removed 3 bases from V and 5 bases from J, with 14 bases in between. CDR3 in DNA: TGTGCCAGCAGTTTCGCGACAGGTTACGACGAGCAGTACTTC. Protein product: CASSFATGYDEQYF. Complete variable domain (other parts from reference TRBV28 and TRBJ2-7): DVKVTQSSRYLVKRTGEKVFLECVQDMDHENMFWYRQDPGLGLRLIYFSYDVKMKEKGDIPEGYSVSREKKERFSLILESASTNQTSMYLCASSFATGYDEQYFGPGTRLTVT.

For the CDR3, the DNA is TGTGCCAGCAGCTTGGATCCCTGGAGCATTCAGTACTTC. This translates into CASSLDPWSIQYF. The chain couples TRBV5-6 to TRBJ2-4; D is unclear. Per the germline V gene, CDR1 is SGHDT and CDR2 is YYEEEE. Trimming shortened V by 0 bases and J by 9 bases, and 10 bases separated the two germline ends. The CDR3 is made up of 13 amino acids. Full variable domain (outside the CDR3, taken from reference TRBV5-6 and TRBJ2-4): DAGVTQSPTHLIKTRGQQVTLRCSPKSGHDTVSWYQQALGQGPQFIFQYYEEEERQRGNFPDRFSGHQFPNYSSELNVNALLLGDSALYLCASSLDPWSIQYFGAGTRLSVL.

V gene TRBV11-2 combines with J gene TRBJ1-6; D possibly corresponds to TRBD1 (5 bases). The CDR3 covers 15 residues. Germline lookup yields CDR1 SGHAT and CDR2 FQNNGV. Between the trimmed V and J ends, which lost 5 bases and 7 bases, there was a span of 15 bases. CDR3 residues: CASSSVRGENSPLHF. CDR3 nucleotides: TGTGCCAGCAGCAGTGTTAGGGGTGAGAATTCACCCCTCCACTTT.

The chain links TRBV5-1 to TRBJ2-5, with TRBD1 identical over 12 bases. This CDR3 is built from 17 residues. Germline V CDR1 and CDR2: SGHRS, YFSETQ. V lost 5 bases, J lost 0 bases, and 8 bases stayed unmatched. Written as DNA, the CDR3 is TGCGCCAGCAGAACCCGGGACAGGGGGCCGTACCAAGAGACCCAGTACTTC. Translating it yields CASRTRDRGPYQETQYF.

V usage is TRBV5-6 and J usage is TRBJ2-7; D possibly corresponds to TRBD2 (5 bases). The length of the CDR3 is 16 residues. CDR1 and CDR2 (germline): SGHDT, YYEEEE. Trimming cost V 0 bases and J 1 base, with 14 bases left between them. The CDR3 nucleotides are TGTGCCAGCAGCTTGGCCCCTCGGGGTGGGTCCTACGAGCAGTACTTC. It is translated as CASSLAPRGGSYEQYF. The whole variable domain, remainder taken from reference TRBV5-6 and TRBJ2-7, is DAGVTQSPTHLIKTRGQQVTLRCSPKSGHDTVSWYQQALGQGPQFIFQYYEEEERQRGNFPDRFSGHQFPNYSSELNVNALLLGDSALYLCASSLAPRGGSYEQYFGPGTRLTVT.

The CDR3 nucleotides read TGTGCCAGCAGCTTAGGTCCCGGCTACGAGCAGTACTTC. The encoded protein is CASSLGPGYEQYF. The rearrangement uses TRBV11-2 and TRBJ2-7; D is unclear. Germline V CDR1 and CDR2: SGHAT, FQNNGV. Trimming cost V 1 base and J 3 bases, with 7 bases left between them. The CDR3 runs 13 residues.

This chain joins TRBV11-2 and TRBJ1-3; TRBD1 matches at 8 bases. Per germline, CDR1 SGHAT and CDR2 FQNNGV. This CDR3 has 15 residues. J was trimmed by 1 base and V by 5 bases; bases with no gene match: 4. CDR3 DNA: TGTGCCAGCAGCACCACAGGGGGTTCTGGAAACACCATATATTTT. It translates to CASSTTGGSGNTIYF.

In nucleotides, the CDR3 is TGTGCCAGCAGCTTGCCGTTCCGGGACAGCTACAATGAGCAGTTCTTC. The encoded protein is CASSLPFRDSYNEQFF. The V call is TRBV5-5, the J call TRBJ2-1, with TRBD1 identical over 7 bases. Germline-derived CDR1 and CDR2 are SGHKS and YYEKEE (reference sequence). V lost 1 base and J lost 3; bases outside the gene matches: 7. This CDR3 spans 16 amino acids.

This clone occurred a few times. The V and J genes are TRBV5-4 and TRBJ2-7; a weak D match, TRBD2 (5 bases). CDR1 and CDR2 (germline): SGHNT, YYREEE (reference sequence). Trimming took 0 bases from V and 5 from J, leaving 15 bases between them. This CDR3 is 15 amino acids long. The CDR3 is CASSLDYGSRDEQYF. Here the CDR3 DNA reads TGTGCCAGCAGCTTGGATTATGGGAGTCGGGACGAGCAGTACTTC.

This chain joins TRBV7-9 and TRBJ2-3, with TRBD2 identical over 8 bases. Germline loops: CDR1 SEHNR, CDR2 FQNEAQ (reference sequence). This CDR3 has 14 residues. The junction had 5 bases not matched to a gene; V was cut back by 5 bases and J by 4 bases. As DNA, the CDR3 is TGTGCCAGCAGCCCAACGACTAGCGCAGATACGCAGTATTTT. Protein product: CASSPTTSADTQYF.

The sample holds one count of this clone. J is TRBJ2-7 and V is TRBV7-3; weak D call: TRBD2 (6 bases). The CDR3 spans 14 residues. Between the trimmed V and J ends, which lost 4 bases and 5 bases, there was a span of 15 bases. CDR1 and CDR2 from the germline V gene are SGHTA and FQGTGA. The CDR3 sequence is CASSSSGTPNEQYF. CDR3 DNA sequence: TGTGCCAGCAGCTCCTCCGGGACTCCCAACGAGCAGTACTTC.